This TCR beta chain was observed in a study of cytomegalovirus exposure and HLA in healthy donors. Overall study findings and caveats: TCR beta V- and J-gene trimming was later associated with a missense DCLRE1C variant. Published work reported that the classifier diagnosed cytomegalovirus status with high specificity and sensitivity.

Losses at the gene ends were 3 bases for V and 5 bases for J; bases not matched to a gene: 6. Germline lookup yields CDR1 ENHRY and CDR2 SYGVKD. The CDR3 totals 15 residues. With regard to this clone: Its matching antigen is unknown.

This PCR relied on a set of 60 Vbeta primers and 13 Jbeta primers. Some clones are missing from TCRdb's copy, which holds only in-frame ones; the method was immunoSEQ multiplex PCR. Recorded for this sample: 130,000 or so clones. The chain joins TRBV10-3 to TRBJ1-2; 10 bases are shared with TRBD1. The sample was PBMCs. The source of this sequence is a woman aged 60-75 years in good health and CMV-seronegative. CDR3 loop: CAISEPGQGKYGYTF. CDR3 bases: TGTGCCATCAGTGAACCGGGACAGGGGAAATATGGCTACACCTTC.